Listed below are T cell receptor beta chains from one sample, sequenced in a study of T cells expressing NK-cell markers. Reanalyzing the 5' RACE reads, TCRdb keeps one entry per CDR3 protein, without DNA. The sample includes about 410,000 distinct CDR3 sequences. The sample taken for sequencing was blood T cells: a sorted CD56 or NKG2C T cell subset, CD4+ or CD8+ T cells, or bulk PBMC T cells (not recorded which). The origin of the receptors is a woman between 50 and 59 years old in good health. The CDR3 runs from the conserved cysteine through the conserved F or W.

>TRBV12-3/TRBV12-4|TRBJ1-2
CASSLLSGAYGYTF
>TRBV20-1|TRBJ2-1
CSARQGVGNEQFF
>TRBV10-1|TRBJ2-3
CASSSGRESDTQYF
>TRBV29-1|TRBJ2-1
CSVTGGTSSYNEQFF
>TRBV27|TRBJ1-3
CASSYLGGIGNTIYF
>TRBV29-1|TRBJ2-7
CSVIPGLERNEQYF
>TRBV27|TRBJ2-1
CASSPTRVSYNEQFF
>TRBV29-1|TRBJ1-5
CSVATGTGNQPQHF
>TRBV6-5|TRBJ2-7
CASSYAGAVLEQYF
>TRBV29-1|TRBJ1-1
CSARQTLQAFF
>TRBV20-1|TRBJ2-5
CSARDLQGGETQYF
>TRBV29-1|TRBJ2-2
CSVRSEGNTGELFF
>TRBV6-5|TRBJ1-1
CASSLQKNTEAFF
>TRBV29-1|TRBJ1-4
CSARTRGEKLFF
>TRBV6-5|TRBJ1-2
CASSYRQGAGGYTF
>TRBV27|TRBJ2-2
CASRKTSGRSNTGELFF
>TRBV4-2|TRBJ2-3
CASSQDASGTPLKQYF
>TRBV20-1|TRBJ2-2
CSAPDRATTGELFF
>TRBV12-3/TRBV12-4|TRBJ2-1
CASSLILNLAHIDEQFF
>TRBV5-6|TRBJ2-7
CASSLGGIYEQYF
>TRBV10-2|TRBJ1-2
CASGGWGGAYGYTF
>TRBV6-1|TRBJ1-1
CASIFPGPTYLFF
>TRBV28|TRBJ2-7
CASSTGVHEQYF
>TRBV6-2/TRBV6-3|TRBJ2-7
CASRTGASSYEQYF
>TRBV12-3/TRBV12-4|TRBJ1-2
CASSFGQGADYTF
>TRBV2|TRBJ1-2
CASSDAGIGYTF
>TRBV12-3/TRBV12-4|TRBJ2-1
CASRTPKYNEQFF
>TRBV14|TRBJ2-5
CASSQLQGWETQYF
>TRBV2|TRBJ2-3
CASSALAGGTDTQYF
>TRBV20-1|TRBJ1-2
CSASSMTAIYGYTF
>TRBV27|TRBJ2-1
CASSLAGQYFYNEQFF
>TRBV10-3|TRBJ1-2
CAISGDNDYGYTF
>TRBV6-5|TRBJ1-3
CASSYFGQGRAGNTIYF
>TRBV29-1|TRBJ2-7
CSGGLAGVEQYF
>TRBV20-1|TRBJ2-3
CSAPGTSGIFTDTQYF
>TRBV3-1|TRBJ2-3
CASSQLSDTQYF
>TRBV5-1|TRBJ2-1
CASSRKTSFNEQFF
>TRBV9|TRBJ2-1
CASSWTLRNEQFF
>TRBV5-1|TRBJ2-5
CASSLQPQGQETQYF
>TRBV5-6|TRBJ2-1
CASRSGLLNEQFF
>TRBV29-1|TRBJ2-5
CSVEISSGTQYF
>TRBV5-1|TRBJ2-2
CASSFSGGSNTGELFF
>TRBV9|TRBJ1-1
CASSVEGTLNTEAFF
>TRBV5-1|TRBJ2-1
CASTGGQVEQFF
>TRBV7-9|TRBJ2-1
CASSTLGGGPKNEQFF